The 3 T cell receptor beta chains presented below share a single source sample, sequenced in a study of blood T cell repertoires in COVID-19. The method was immunoSEQ multiplex PCR; TCRdb's version includes in-frame clones alone and lacks a portion of them. The sample carries 200,000 to 250,000 clones, almost 90% recorded once. Sequencing was carried out using PBMCs or T cells enriched from blood (not recorded which). The receptors stem from a man aged 25-45 years who had been exposed to COVID-19.

This clone came up once. This chain uses TRBV1 with TRBJ1-2. TRBV1 is a listed pseudogene. The CDR3 length is 13 residues. The CDR3 sequence: CTSRKGANYGYTF. CDR3 sequence (DNA): TGCACCAGCAGAAAGGGAGCTAACTATGGCTACACCTTC.

The chain is built from TRBV5-6 and TRBJ1-3; no definite D call. This CDR3 is 15 amino acids long. Germline V gene lookup returns CDR1 SGHDT and CDR2 YYEEEE. Deletions cut 3 bases from V and 8 bases from J, with 18 bases between. Written as DNA, the CDR3 is TGTGCCAGCAGCTACACGGCCACTGTGGGCCACACCATATATTTT. Its protein is CASSYTATVGHTIYF.

V is TRBV21-1 and J is TRBJ1-1. TRBV21-1 is assigned pseudogene status. The CDR3 consists of 11 residues. CDR3 DNA: TGTGCCAGCAGCCCTCTAACCGAAGCTTTCTTT. This sequence encodes CASSPLTEAFF.